The source of this T cell receptor (beta chain) is a study of blood T cell repertoires in COVID-19. Participants, about 18 to 100 years old, spanned 25 or so US areas. Here immunoSEQ multiplex PCR was the method, and the copy in TCRdb shows in-frame clones only, minus some. The sample shows a few hundred thousand clones, 80% to 90% of them seen only once. Germline V lookup: CDR1 MDHEN, CDR2 SYDVKM. The ends were cut back, 3 bases at V and 0 bases at J, with 8 bases in the middle. This CDR3 region has 14 residues. The gene calls are TRBV28 and TRBJ1-2; possible D gene TRBD1, 5 bases. The sequencing input was PBMCs or T cells enriched from blood (not recorded which). The TCR comes from a man aged 40-55 years in a cohort exposed to, infected with or recovered from COVID-19 (not recorded which). The CDR3 spells CASSFDRANYGYTF. In DNA, the CDR3 is TGTGCCAGCAGTTTCGACAGAGCTAACTATGGCTACACCTTC.